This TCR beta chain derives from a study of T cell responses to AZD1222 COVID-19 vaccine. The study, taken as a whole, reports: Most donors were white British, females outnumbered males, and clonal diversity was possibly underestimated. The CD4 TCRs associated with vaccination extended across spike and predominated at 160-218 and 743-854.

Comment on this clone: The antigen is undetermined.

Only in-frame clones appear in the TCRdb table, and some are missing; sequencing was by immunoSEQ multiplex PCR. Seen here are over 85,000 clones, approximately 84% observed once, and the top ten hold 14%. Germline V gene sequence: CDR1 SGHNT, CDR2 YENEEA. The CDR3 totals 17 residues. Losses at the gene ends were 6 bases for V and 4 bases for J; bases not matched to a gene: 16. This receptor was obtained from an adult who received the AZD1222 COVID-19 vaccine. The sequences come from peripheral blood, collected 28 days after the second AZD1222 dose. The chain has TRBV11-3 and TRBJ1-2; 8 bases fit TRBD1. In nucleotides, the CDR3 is TGTGCCAGCAGTCTATGGAGTCCCGGGACAGGAGCCTATGGCTACACCTTC. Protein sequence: CASSLWSPGTGAYGYTF.